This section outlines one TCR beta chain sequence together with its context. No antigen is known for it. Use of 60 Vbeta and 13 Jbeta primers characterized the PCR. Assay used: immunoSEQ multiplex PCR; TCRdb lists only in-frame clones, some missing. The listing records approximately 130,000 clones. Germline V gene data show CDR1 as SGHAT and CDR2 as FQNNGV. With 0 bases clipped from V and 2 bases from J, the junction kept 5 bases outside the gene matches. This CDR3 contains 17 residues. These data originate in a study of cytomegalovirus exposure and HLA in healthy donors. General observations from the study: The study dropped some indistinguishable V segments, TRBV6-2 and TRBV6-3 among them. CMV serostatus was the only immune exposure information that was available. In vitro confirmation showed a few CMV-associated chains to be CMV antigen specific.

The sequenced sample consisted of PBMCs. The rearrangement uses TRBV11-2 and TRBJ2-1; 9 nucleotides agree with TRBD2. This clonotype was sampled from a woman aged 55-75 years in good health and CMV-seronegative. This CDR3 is CASSLDIAGGPYNEQFF. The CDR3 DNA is TGTGCCAGCAGCTTAGACATTGCGGGAGGGCCCTACAATGAGCAGTTCTTC. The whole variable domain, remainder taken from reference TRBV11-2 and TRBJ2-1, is EAGVAQSPRYKIIEKRQSVAFWCNPISGHATLYWYQQILGQGPKLLIQFQNNGVVDDSQLPKDRFSAERLKGVDSTLKIQPAKLEDSAVYLCASSLDIAGGPYNEQFFGPGTRLTVL.